This T cell receptor beta chain stems from a study of cytomegalovirus exposure and HLA in healthy donors. PCR used 60 Vbeta primers and 13 Jbeta primers. Profiled with immunoSEQ multiplex PCR; TCRdb holds only in-frame clones, not every one. Among 75,000 to 95,000 clones listed, around four fifths were seen once. V was pared by 4 bases and J by 10 bases, with 5 bases of the junction left unmatched. Germline V gene data show CDR1 as MDHEN and CDR2 as SYDVKM. This CDR3 spans 12 amino acids. The TCR comes from a male donor in good health and CMV-seropositive. The sequenced sample consisted of PBMCs. The chain carries TRBV28 and TRBJ2-3, with TRBD2 identical over 7 bases. The CDR3 DNA reads TGTGCCAGCAGTTCTCGGACTAGAGCGCAGTATTTT. Encoded protein: CASSSRTRAQYF.